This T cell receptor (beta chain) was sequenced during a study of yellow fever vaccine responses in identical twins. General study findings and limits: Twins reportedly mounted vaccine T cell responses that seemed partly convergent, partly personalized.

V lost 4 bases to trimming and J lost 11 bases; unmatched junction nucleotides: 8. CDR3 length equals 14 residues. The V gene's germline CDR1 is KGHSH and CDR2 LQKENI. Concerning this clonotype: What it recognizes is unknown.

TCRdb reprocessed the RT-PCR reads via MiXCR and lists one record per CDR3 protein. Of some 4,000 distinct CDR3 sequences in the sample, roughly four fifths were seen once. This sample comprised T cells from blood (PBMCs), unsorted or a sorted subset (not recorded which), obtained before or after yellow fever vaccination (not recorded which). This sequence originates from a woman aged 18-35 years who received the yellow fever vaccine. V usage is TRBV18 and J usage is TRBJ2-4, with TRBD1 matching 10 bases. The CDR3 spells CASSQDRGPEVQYF. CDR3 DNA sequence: TGTGCCAGCTCACAAGACAGGGGGCCTGAGGTTCAGTACTTC.